The rows below give T cell receptor beta chains drawn from one sample of a study of spatial heterogeneity in lung cancer. TCRdb itself ran the 5' RACE reads through MiXCR, one entry per CDR3 protein. In the table there are about 36,000 distinct CDR3 sequences, less than 5.5% of which are singletons. The material sequenced was PBMCs, taken at surgery. These receptors came from a female donor with early-stage non-small cell lung cancer. CDR3s include the opening cysteine and the closing phenylalanine or tryptophan. D genes are given only for firm matches. For some rows the clone size is stated as once, few or many, or as a class when expanded; others skip it.

J: TRBJ2-5
V: TRBV7-7
size: many
D: TRBD2
CDR3: CASSSAGFRAQYF
DNA: TGTGCTAGCAGTTCAGCGGGATTTCGGGCCCAGTACTTC

J: TRBJ1-2
V: TRBV5-5
size: .
D: TRBD1
CDR3: CASSLDRGQGVDGYTF
DNA: TGTGCCAGCAGCTTGGACCGAGGACAGGGTGTTGATGGCTACACCTTC

J: TRBJ1-2
V: TRBV5-4
size: many
D: TRBD1
CDR3: CASSLDRGLGGYTF
DNA: TGTGCCAGCAGCTTGGACAGGGGGCTCGGTGGCTACACCTTC

J: TRBJ2-7
V: TRBV5-1
size: many
D: .
CDR3: CASSLSGWASEQYF
DNA: TGCGCCAGCAGCTTGAGTGGTTGGGCGAGCGAGCAGTACTTC

J: TRBJ2-2
V: TRBV23-1
size: .
D: .
CDR3: CASSSAQGGNTGELFF
DNA: TGCGCCAGCAGTTCAGCGCAGGGAGGCAACACCGGGGAGCTGTTTTTT

J: TRBJ1-5
V: TRBV3-1
size: few
D: .
CDR3: CASSQGRNNQPQHF
DNA: TGTGCCAGCAGCCAGGGACGGAACAATCAGCCCCAGCATTTT

J: TRBJ2-7
V: TRBV6-2/TRBV6-3
size: many
D: TRBD1
CDR3: CASSYRTGGSYEQYF
DNA: TGTGCCAGCAGTTACCGGACAGGGGGCTCCTACGAGCAGTACTTC

J: TRBJ2-1
V: TRBV18
size: .
D: .
CDR3: CASSPPRRVDRLMGQFF
DNA: TGTGCCAGCTCACCACCGAGGAGAGTCGACCGTCTGATGGGGCAGTTCTTC

J: TRBJ1-2
V: TRBV5-1
size: .
D: TRBD1
CDR3: CASSSTGTYGYTF
DNA: TGCGCCAGCAGCTCGACAGGGACCTATGGCTACACCTTC

J: TRBJ2-6
V: TRBV11-2
size: many
D: .
CDR3: CASSPRADSGANVLTF
DNA: TGTGCCAGCAGTCCCCGGGCGGACTCTGGGGCCAACGTCCTGACTTTC

J: TRBJ2-7
V: TRBV20-1
size: many
D: .
CDR3: CSARGRRDLSYEQYF
DNA: TGCAGTGCTAGAGGCCGGCGGGACCTTTCCTACGAGCAGTACTTC

J: TRBJ1-3
V: TRBV5-6
size: many
D: .
CDR3: CASRSQASGNTIYF
DNA: TGTGCCAGCAGAAGTCAGGCCTCTGGAAACACCATATATTTT

J: TRBJ2-7
V: TRBV5-1
size: many
D: .
CDR3: CASSPGVGDPGNEQYF
DNA: TGCGCCAGCAGCCCCGGGGTGGGGGACCCCGGCAACGAGCAGTACTTC

J: TRBJ2-3
V: TRBV7-2
size: many
D: TRBD1
CDR3: CASSLFRTGSTDTQYF
DNA: TGTGCCAGCAGCTTGTTCCGGACAGGGAGCACAGATACGCAGTATTTT

J: TRBJ1-2
V: TRBV18
size: many
D: TRBD1
CDR3: CASSSTGVGSDGYTF
DNA: TGTGCCAGCTCATCTACAGGGGTAGGTTCGGATGGCTACACCTTC

J: TRBJ2-3
V: TRBV7-2
size: many
D: .
CDR3: CASSTDFSTDTQYF
DNA: TGTGCCAGCAGCACGGACTTTAGCACAGATACGCAGTATTTT

J: TRBJ1-1
V: TRBV28
size: many
D: TRBD1
CDR3: CASSLLDRVTEAFF
DNA: TGTGCCAGCAGCCTGCTAGACAGGGTCACTGAAGCTTTCTTT

J: TRBJ2-7
V: TRBV20-1
size: many
D: TRBD2
CDR3: CSARSGRAQYF
DNA: TGCAGTGCTAGAAGCGGGAGGGCGCAGTACTTC

J: TRBJ1-5
V: TRBV19
size: many
D: .
CDR3: CASTPEGKAPQHF
DNA: TGTGCCAGTACCCCCGAGGGAAAGGCGCCCCAGCATTTT

J: TRBJ2-7
V: TRBV9
size: many
D: TRBD1
CDR3: CASSARPGTGGYEQYF
DNA: TGTGCCAGCAGCGCCCGCCCGGGGACAGGGGGCTACGAGCAGTACTTC

J: TRBJ2-3
V: TRBV20-1
size: many
D: TRBD2
CDR3: CSARRPAGGMADTQYF
DNA: TGCAGTGCTAGAAGGCCAGCGGGAGGGATGGCAGATACGCAGTATTTT

J: TRBJ2-1
V: TRBV5-1
size: .
D: TRBD2
CDR3: CASSFSGGSYNEQFF
DNA: TGCGCCAGCAGCTTTAGCGGGGGTTCCTACAATGAGCAGTTCTTC

J: TRBJ2-5
V: TRBV20-1
size: many
D: TRBD2
CDR3: CSARTAGEETQYF
DNA: TGCAGTGCTAGAACAGCGGGAGAAGAGACCCAGTACTTC

J: TRBJ1-1
V: TRBV5-1
size: many
D: .
CDR3: CASSWAGVSEAFF
DNA: TGCGCCAGCAGCTGGGCAGGTGTCTCTGAAGCTTTCTTT

J: TRBJ2-5
V: TRBV6-6
size: many
D: .
CDR3: CATIRGGAQETQYF
DNA: TGTGCCACCATCCGGGGTGGGGCACAAGAGACCCAGTACTTC

J: TRBJ1-1
V: TRBV2
size: many
D: .
CDR3: CASGSEGEGNTEAFF
DNA: TGTGCCAGCGGATCTGAGGGGGAGGGGAACACTGAAGCTTTCTTT

J: TRBJ2-2
V: TRBV30
size: many
D: TRBD2
CDR3: CAWSNKAGVPTGELFF
DNA: TGTGCCTGGAGTAATAAAGCGGGGGTTCCCACCGGGGAGCTGTTTTTT